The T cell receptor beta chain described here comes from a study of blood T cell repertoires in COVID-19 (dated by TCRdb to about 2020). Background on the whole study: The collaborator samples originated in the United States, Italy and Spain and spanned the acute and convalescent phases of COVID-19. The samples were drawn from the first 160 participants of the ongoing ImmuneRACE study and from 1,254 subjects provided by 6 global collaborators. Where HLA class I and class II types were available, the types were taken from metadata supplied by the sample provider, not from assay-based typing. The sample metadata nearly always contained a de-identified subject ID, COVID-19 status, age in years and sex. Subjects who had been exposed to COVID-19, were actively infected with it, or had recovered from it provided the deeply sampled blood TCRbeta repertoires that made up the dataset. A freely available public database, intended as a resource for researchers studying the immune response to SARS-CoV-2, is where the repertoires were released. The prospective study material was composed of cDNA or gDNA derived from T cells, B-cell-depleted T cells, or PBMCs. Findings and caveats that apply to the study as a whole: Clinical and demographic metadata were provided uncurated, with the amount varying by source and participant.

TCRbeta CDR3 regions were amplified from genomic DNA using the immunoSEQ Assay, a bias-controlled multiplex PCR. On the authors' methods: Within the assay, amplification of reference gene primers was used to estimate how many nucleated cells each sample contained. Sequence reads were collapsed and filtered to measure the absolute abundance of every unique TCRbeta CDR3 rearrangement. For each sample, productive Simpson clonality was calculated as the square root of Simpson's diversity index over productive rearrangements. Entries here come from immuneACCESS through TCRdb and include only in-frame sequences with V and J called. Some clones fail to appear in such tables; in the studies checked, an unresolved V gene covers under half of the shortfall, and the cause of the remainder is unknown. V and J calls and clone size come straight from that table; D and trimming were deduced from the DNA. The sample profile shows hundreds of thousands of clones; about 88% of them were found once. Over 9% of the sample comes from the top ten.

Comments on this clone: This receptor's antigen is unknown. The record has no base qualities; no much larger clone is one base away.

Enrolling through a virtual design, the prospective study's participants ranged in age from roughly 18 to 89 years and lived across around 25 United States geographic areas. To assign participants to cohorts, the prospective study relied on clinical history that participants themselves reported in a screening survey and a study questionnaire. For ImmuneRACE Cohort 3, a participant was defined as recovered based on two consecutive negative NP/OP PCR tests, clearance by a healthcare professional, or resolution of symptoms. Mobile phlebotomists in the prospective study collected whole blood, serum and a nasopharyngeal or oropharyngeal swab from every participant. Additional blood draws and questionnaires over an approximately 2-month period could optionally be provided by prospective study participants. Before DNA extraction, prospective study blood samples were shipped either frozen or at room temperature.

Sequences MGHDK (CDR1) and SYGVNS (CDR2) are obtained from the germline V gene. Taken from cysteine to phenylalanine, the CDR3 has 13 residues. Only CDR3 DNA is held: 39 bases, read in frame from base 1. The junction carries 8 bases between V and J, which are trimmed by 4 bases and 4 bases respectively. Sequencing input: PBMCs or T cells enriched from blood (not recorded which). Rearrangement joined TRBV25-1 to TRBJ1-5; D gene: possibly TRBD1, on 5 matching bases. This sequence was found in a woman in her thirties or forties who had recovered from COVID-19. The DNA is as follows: TGTGCCAGCAGTGTGACAGATAATCAGCCCCAGCATTTT. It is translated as CASSVTDNQPQHF.